Listed here are 5 T cell receptor beta chains from one sample, sequenced in a study of STAT5B mutations in CD4+ large granular lymphocyte leukemia. TCRdb's table, derived via immunoSEQ multiplex PCR, lists solely in-frame clones and lacks some. Altogether approximately 32,000 clones are present, 72% being singletons, with the ten largest covering roughly 2%. The sample comprised CD4+ T cells from blood buffy coats. These receptors came from a human donor in good health.

The chain couples TRBV7-2 to TRBJ1-4, with no clear D. Trimming cost V 2 bases and J 8 bases, with 15 bases left between them. The germline CDR1 and CDR2 sequences are SGHTA and FQGNSA. CDR3 length: 15 residues. The CDR3 here is CASSLRGGVGEKLFF. CDR3 DNA: TGTGCCAGCAGCTTACGGGGTGGGGTTGGGGAAAAACTGTTTTTT.

The CDR3 DNA sequence: TGTGCCAGCAGCGTAGGGGGGGGGATCTCTGGAAACACCATATATTTT. This gives the protein CASSVGGGISGNTIYF. The chain carries TRBV9 and TRBJ1-3; perhaps TRBD1 as D (5 bases). CDR3 size: 16 residues. V was cut by 0 bases and J by 0 bases, with 10 bases left in between. The germline V gene encodes CDR1 SGDLS and CDR2 YYNGEE.

In its sample, this clone was seen a few times. This chain links TRBV11-2 with TRBJ2-5; 12 bases are a match to TRBD2. J was trimmed by 2 bases and V by 7 bases; bases with no gene match: 5. The CDR3 length is 15 residues. Germline assignment: CDR1 SGHAT and CDR2 FQNNGV. The CDR3 region has the DNA TGTGCCAGCACCTTCGGACTAGCGGGACAAGAGACCCAGTACTTC. This translates into CASTFGLAGQETQYF.

The rearrangement links TRBV15 to TRBJ1-5; D unresolved. Trimming pared 5 bases from V and 0 bases from J, leaving 17 bases between. The germline CDR1 and CDR2 sequences are LNHNV and YYDKDF (reference sequence). The CDR3 loop spans 17 amino acids. Here the CDR3 reads CATSGKVAEYSNQPQHF. CDR3 DNA: TGTGCCACCAGCGGAAAAGTGGCGGAATATAGCAATCAGCCCCAGCATTTT.

The chain combines TRBV5-1 with TRBJ2-3; TRBD2 aligns across 7 bases. The germline V gene encodes CDR1 SGHRS and CDR2 YFSETQ. The CDR3 sequence is 17 residues long. The ends lost 3 bases at V and 2 bases at J; junction bases unmatched: 12. This chain's CDR3 is CASSSDGRPGVTDTQYF. Written as DNA, the CDR3 is TGCGCCAGCAGCTCCGACGGGAGGCCGGGGGTCACAGATACGCAGTATTTT. The variable domain in full, with the rest retrieved from reference TRBV5-1 and TRBJ2-3, is KAGVTQTPRYLIKTRGQQVTLSCSPISGHRSVSWYQQTPGQGLQFLFEYFSETQRNKGNFPGRFSGRQFSNSRSEMNVSTLELGDSALYLCASSSDGRPGVTDTQYFGPGTRLTVL.